The clone carrying this TCR beta chain was seen more than once but under ten times. What it recognizes is unknown. Using immunoSEQ multiplex PCR, the repertoire was profiled, and TCRdb retains in-frame clones only, with some absent. The sample includes more than 20,000 clones, approximately 79% seen only once; the top ten take 9.1%. CDR3 length: 17 residues. CDR1 and CDR2 (germline): LNHDA, SQIVND (reference sequence). Trimming stripped 5 bases from V and 7 bases from J, with 21 bases between. The record originates from a study of vaccination effects on CD4 cells after COVID-19. Expansion of antigen-specific CD4+ T cells with viral peptide pools was carried out by the ViraFEST assay before sequencing. When nine to ten days of culture had elapsed, CD4+ T cells were isolated. Either the BNT162b2 or mRNA-1273 vaccine was given to participants in two doses.

The sequence came from a human donor who received a COVID-19 vaccine. Sequencing used CD4+ T cells from PBMCs cultured with HCoV-229E spike peptides, obtained after COVID-19 vaccination. The V and J genes are TRBV19 and TRBJ1-6, with D possibly matching TRBD1 (5 bases). The CDR3, as DNA: TGTGCCAGTAGTCCCGATAACGCCGGGACGGTCAATTCACCCCTCCACTTT. This gives the protein CASSPDNAGTVNSPLHF.